The source of this T cell receptor beta chain is a study of blood T cell repertoires in COVID-19. Study-wide background: Sites across the United States, Italy and Spain contributed samples from acute and convalescent COVID-19. Sources were T cells, B-cell-depleted T cells, or PBMCs; the material itself was cDNA or gDNA.

Seattle researchers signed up patients amid active infection and tracked them longitudinally. Original methodology: By means of reference gene primer amplification, nucleated cell counts were estimated. The protocol was immunoSEQ multiplex PCR, while the TCRdb copy is restricted to in-frame clones and leaves out a portion. V, J and clone size derive from that table, while D and trimming were established from the DNA sequence. Here the sample spans over 200,000 clones, roughly nine tenths being singletons. Per the germline V gene, CDR1 is LGHNA and CDR2 is YNFKEQ. The ends were cut back, 2 bases at V and 2 bases at J, with 9 bases in the middle. This CDR3 has 14 residues.

The sequence was collected from a man aged 55 to 69 with COVID-19, enrolled during active disease. V is TRBV4-2 and J is TRBJ1-2; D not resolved. The sample was peripheral blood. The CDR3: CASSQTTGNYGYTF. The CDR3 nucleotides are TGTGCCAGCAGCCAAACGACTGGGAACTATGGCTACACCTTC.